This TCR beta chain is drawn from a study of regulatory T cells in long-lasting Graves disease. The wider study: To qualify as persistent, Graves' disease required over 5 years of antithyroid drugs with positive TSH receptor antibodies.

The germline CDR1 and CDR2 sequences are SQVTM and ANQGSEA. V lost 3 bases to trimming and J lost 5 bases; unmatched junction nucleotides: 5. The CDR3 consists of 14 residues. As to time point: persistent/refractory GD, antithyroid drugs over 5 years with positive TRAb. PBMCs provided the RNA from which the TCR library was made. TCR beta libraries were built with iRepertoire HTBI primers and Arm-PCR of CDR3 regions. MiXCR was run by TCRdb on the multiplex PCR reads, yielding one entry per CDR3 protein. Altogether a few hundred thousand distinct CDR3 sequences are present, around 24% being singletons, with the ten largest covering approximately 28%.

The chain links TRBV29-1 to TRBJ2-2; 8 positions agree with TRBD2. The input for sequencing was peripheral blood mononuclear cells (PBMCs), taken when the disease was refractory, from a patient treated with antithyroid drugs. The clonotype originates from a female donor with Graves disease. The DNA for the CDR3 is TGCAGCGTTGACGGGAGGGCGCGGACCGGGGAGCTGTTTTTT. It specifies CSVDGRARTGELFF.